This TCR beta chain emerged from a study of T cell clonality in common variable immunodeficiency. CDR3 length equals 14 residues. Germline values: CDR1 LNHDA, CDR2 SQIVND (reference sequence). After removal of 5 bases from V and 2 bases from J, the junction contained 2 bases not matched to a gene. This clone was seen at least ten times. The sequence runs out 3 residues before the end of the CDR3; the remainder is reconstructed from the germline J gene. Method: immunoSEQ multiplex PCR; TCRdb's copy keeps in-frame clones and lacks some. The profile covers about 60,000 clones, none occurring a single time.

The chain recombines TRBV19 with TRBJ2-7, with 11 bases fitting TRBD2. The TCR was taken from a person between 18 and 75 years old in good health. The sequenced sample was peripheral blood mononuclear cells. The covered CDR3 bases are TGTGCCAGTAGTCCGACTAGCGGGGCCTACGAG. This sequence encodes CASSPTSGAYE. The full-length CDR3 reads as CASSPTSGAYEQYF. Full variable domain (remainder filled in from reference TRBV19 and TRBJ2-7): DGGITQSPKYLFRKEGQNVTLSCEQNLNHDAMYWYRQDPGQGLRLIYYSQIVNDFQKGDIAEGYSVSREKKESFPLTVTSAQKNPTAFYLCASSPTSGAYEQYFGPGTRLTVT.